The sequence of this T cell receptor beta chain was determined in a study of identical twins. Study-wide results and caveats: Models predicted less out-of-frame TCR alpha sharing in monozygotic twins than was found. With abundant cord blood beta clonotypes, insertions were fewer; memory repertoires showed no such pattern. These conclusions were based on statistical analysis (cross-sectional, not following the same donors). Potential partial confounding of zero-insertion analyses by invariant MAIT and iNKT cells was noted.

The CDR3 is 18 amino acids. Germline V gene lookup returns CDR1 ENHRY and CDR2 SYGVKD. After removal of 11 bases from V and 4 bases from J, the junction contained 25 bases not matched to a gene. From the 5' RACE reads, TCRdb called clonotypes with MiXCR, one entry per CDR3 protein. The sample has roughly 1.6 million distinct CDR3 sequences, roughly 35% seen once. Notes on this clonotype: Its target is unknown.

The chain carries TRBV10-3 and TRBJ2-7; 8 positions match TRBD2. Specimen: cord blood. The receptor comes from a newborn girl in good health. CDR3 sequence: CAPSSRLGILAVKYEQYF. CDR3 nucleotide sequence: TGTGCCCCCTCATCTCGTTTGGGGATACTAGCGGTGAAGTACGAGCAGTACTTC.